The 10 T cell receptor beta chains below were found in one sample sequenced in a study of T cell responses to AZD1222 COVID-19 vaccine. The data were produced by immunoSEQ multiplex PCR, yet TCRdb's version contains in-frame clones alone and is incomplete. Found here are about 160,000 clones, roughly nine tenths of them singletons; the top ten hold approximately 6.9%. This material consisted of peripheral blood, taken on day 0 of AZD1222 vaccination. The origin of the receptors is an adult in good health.

This clone was recorded only once. The J gene is TRBJ2-1, the V gene TRBV29-1, with D perhaps given as TRBD1 or TRBD2 (5 bases each). The germline V gene encodes CDR1 SQVTM and CDR2 ANQGSEA. V lost 1 base and J 0 bases, leaving 16 bases between the germline ends. CDR3 length: 17 amino acids. This CDR3 is CSVEGVGPPSSYNEQFF. CDR3 in DNA: TGCAGCGTTGAAGGGGTGGGACCACCCTCCTCCTACAATGAGCAGTTCTTC.

CDR3 DNA sequence: TGCGCCAGCAGCTTGGAATCTGGGTCTGGGGCCAACGTCCTGACTTTC. Translating it yields CASSLESGSGANVLTF. This sequence joins TRBV5-1 and TRBJ2-6; D unresolved. The CDR3 contains 16 residues. V lost 0 bases and J lost 1, with 8 bases in between. Per germline, CDR1 SGHRS and CDR2 YFSETQ.

This clone has more than one count but fewer than ten. The chain recombines TRBV30 with TRBJ1-6; D not resolved. V lost 2 bases to trimming and J lost 8 bases, with 13 bases between them. This CDR3 has 14 residues. Germline values: CDR1 GTSNPN, CDR2 SVGIG (reference sequence). CDR3 nucleotides: TGTGCCTGGAGTAGGCGAGTTCGCGATTCACCCCTCCACTTT. Its protein product is CAWSRRVRDSPLHF.

The V and J genes are TRBV6-5 and TRBJ1-6; possible D gene TRBD1, 6 bases. V lost 2 bases and J lost 4, with 9 bases in between. The germline V gene has CDR1 MNHEY and CDR2 SVGAGI. The CDR3 is 15 amino acids. CDR3 loop: CASSYAGQYNSPLHF. Here the CDR3 DNA reads TGTGCCAGCAGTTACGCCGGACAGTATAATTCACCCCTCCACTTT.

This rearrangement joins TRBV6-6 to TRBJ1-1; possibly TRBD1 for D (5 bases). CDR3 length: 12 amino acids. Trimming took 0 bases from V and 12 from J, leaving 11 bases between them. The germline V gene encodes CDR1 MNHNY and CDR2 SVGAGI (reference sequence). This chain's CDR3 is CASSYSGERTFF. The DNA for the CDR3 is TGTGCCAGCAGTTACTCAGGGGAACGAACTTTCTTT.

V gene TRBV7-2 combines with J gene TRBJ1-2; D ambiguous. This CDR3 has 12 residues. The V and J ends lost 1 base and 4 bases respectively, with 4 bases between them. Germline V gives CDR1 SGHTA, CDR2 FQGNSA. The CDR3 DNA sequence: TGTGCCAGCAGCTTAGAAACCTATGGCTACACCTTC. Amino acid sequence: CASSLETYGYTF.

The chain employs TRBV7-8 and TRBJ2-5; D might be TRBD2 (7 bases). Germline assignment: CDR1 SGHVS and CDR2 FQNEAQ. The germline V and J ends were trimmed by 5 bases and 2 bases, with 21 bases remaining between them. This CDR3 has 17 amino acids. CDR3 in amino acids: CASSPIRGATAQETQYF. CDR3 sequence (DNA): TGTGCCAGCAGCCCCATACGGGGGGCAACCGCGCAAGAGACCCAGTACTTC.

The V gene is TRBV6-4, the J gene TRBJ1-1, with no clear D. V was cut by 3 bases and J by 1 base, with 6 bases left in between. Looked up from germline, CDR1 is MRHNA and CDR2 is SNTAGT. The CDR3 sequence is 13 residues long. The CDR3 DNA reads TGTGCCAGCAGTGAACAGCAGAACACTGAAGCTTTCTTT. Encoded protein: CASSEQQNTEAFF.

The chain couples TRBV10-3 to TRBJ1-2, with a weak D call TRBD1 (6 bases). Per germline, CDR1 ENHRY and CDR2 SYGVKD. This CDR3 contains 12 residues. Deletions cut 2 bases from V and 13 bases from J, with 14 bases between. DNA of the CDR3: TGTGCCATCAGTGAGGGGAGGGACAATCCCACCTTC. The encoded protein is CAISEGRDNPTF.

V is TRBV7-9 and J is TRBJ1-2; D gene unclear. Trimming cost V 1 base and J 3 bases, with 15 bases left between them. The CDR3 consists of 16 residues. Germline lookup yields CDR1 SEHNR and CDR2 FQNEAQ (reference sequence). The CDR3 region has the DNA TGTGCCAGCAGCTTAGATCTCGGGAACCGCCACTATGGCTACACCTTC. It translates to CASSLDLGNRHYGYTF.